These 31 T cell receptor beta chains came from one sample sequenced in a study of CD8+CD57+ T cells in acquired aplastic anemia (dated by TCRdb to the late 2010s). The data were produced on an Illumina HiSeq 2000. TCR beta VDJ combination and CDR3 sequence profiling used genomic DNA as the template. TCRdb reprocessed the public reads (quality trimming at Q25 with fastp, clone calling with MiXCR) and kept in-frame beta chains. Each CDR3 protein appears once, grouped with its most common genes and DNA. The sample table contains 400,000 to 450,000 distinct CDR3 sequences; only one count was recorded for 60% to 80% of them. More than 3.5% of the sample lies in the top ten. The material sequenced was sorted CD4+, CD8+, or CD8+CD57+ T cells (not recorded which) from PBMCs. Receptors were obtained from a human donor in good health, serving as a control.

This clonotype was picked up one time. As DNA, the CDR3 is TGTGCCACCAGCAAAAGAACGGTGTCGAACAACACTGAAGCTTTCTTT. Amino acid sequence: CATSKRTVSNNTEAFF. This chain connects TRBV15 to TRBJ1-1; no clear D gene. The length of the CDR3 is 16 residues. V was clipped by 4 bases and J by 2 bases, with 17 bases between them. Germline V gives CDR1 LNHNV, CDR2 YYDKDF (reference sequence).

With regard to this clonotype: One junction end does not reproduce the germline sequence, and a read error may be involved. This chain uses TRBV7-3 with TRBJ2-3; D gene unclear. This CDR3 region has 11 residues. Germline assignment: CDR1 SGHTA and CDR2 FQGTGA. In DNA form, the CDR3 reads TGTGCCAGCACCTTGGCTGGTACGCAGTACTTT. Its translation is CASTLAGTQYF.

The J gene is TRBJ2-3, the V gene TRBV7-6; D unresolved. V was clipped by 5 bases and J by 6 bases, with 12 bases between them. The CDR3 is 13 residues long. Per the germline V gene, CDR1 is SGHVS and CDR2 is FNYEAQ. The CDR3 sequence is CASSVDLRDTQYF. CDR3 DNA sequence: TGTGCCAGCAGCGTAGACCTGCGGGATACGCAGTATTTT.

This clonotype was detected once. V gene TRBV2 combines with J gene TRBJ1-2; tentatively, D is TRBD1 (5 bases). From germline, CDR1 is SNHLY and CDR2 FYNNEI. The V gene lost 6 bases and the J gene lost 5 bases, with 16 bases spanning the gap. This CDR3 region has 14 residues. CDR3 residues: CASSPQGTGYGYTF. For the CDR3, the DNA is TGTGCCAGCAGCCCCCAAGGGACTGGGTATGGCTACACCTTC. The full variable domain, with the rest looked up from reference TRBV2 and TRBJ1-2, is EPEVTQTPSHQVTQMGQEVILRCVPISNHLYFYWYRQILGQKVEFLVSFYNNEISEKSEIFDDQFSVERPDGSNFTLKIRSTKLEDSAMYFCASSPQGTGYGYTFGSGTRLTVV.

This clonotype appeared once. A much more abundant neighbour one base away suggests this may be a read error. This chain uses TRBV20-1 with TRBJ1-1; 10 bases are shared with TRBD1. The CDR3 is 18 residues long. CDR1 and CDR2 from the germline V gene are DFQATT and SNEGSKA (reference sequence). CDR3 sequence (DNA): TGCAGTGCTGCTCCGGGACAGGGGTCCAATCACATGAACACTGAAGATTTCTTT. It codes for CSAAPGQGSNHMNTEDFF.

This clonotype is a singleton in its sample. CDR3 in amino acids: CAWGPRGERETQYF. The CDR3 DNA is TGTGCCTGGGGTCCCCGGGGGGAGAGGGAGACCCAGTACTTC. V and J are TRBV30 and TRBJ2-5; TRBD2 matches at 7 bases. J was trimmed by 5 bases and V by 5 bases; bases with no gene match: 11. Germline values: CDR1 GTSNPN, CDR2 SVGIG (reference sequence). The CDR3 totals 14 residues.

V and J are TRBV7-9 and TRBJ1-6; no clear D. The CDR3 contains 15 residues. V was pared by 2 bases and J by 16 bases, with 21 bases between. Germline V gene data show CDR1 as SEHNR and CDR2 as FQNEAQ (reference sequence). CDR3 residues: CASSLTGAVDSRLHF. The CDR3 DNA is TGTGCCAGCAGCTTAACGGGCGCTGTTGATTCACGGCTCCACTTT.

Many counts were recorded for this clonotype. J is TRBJ2-1 and V is TRBV6-6; 13 bases line up with TRBD2. The V segment lost 5 bases and the J segment 7 bases; nucleotides outside the gene matches: 5. Germline V gives CDR1 MNHNY, CDR2 SVGAGI (reference sequence). The CDR3 has 15 amino acids. This CDR3 is CASSTGTSGTNEQFF. DNA of the CDR3: TGTGCCAGCAGTACCGGGACTAGCGGGACTAATGAGCAGTTCTTC.

This chain joins TRBV29-1 and TRBJ2-1; no definite D call. The germline V and J ends were trimmed by 3 bases and 7 bases, with 7 bases remaining between them. The CDR3 covers 11 residues. The germline V gene has CDR1 SQVTM and CDR2 ANQGSEA. The CDR3 protein is CSVEAENEQFF. The CDR3 nucleotides are TGCAGCGTTGAGGCCGAAAATGAGCAGTTCTTC.

A remark on this clonotype: The final CDR3 position lacks the conserved phenylalanine or tryptophan, pointing to a likely read error. The limits of the CDR3 on the DNA are not certain, so only TCRdb's listed CDR3 is given. V is TRBV7-2 and J is TRBJ2-7; the listed D gene, TRBD1, was not tested against the DNA. The germline CDR1 and CDR2 sequences are SGHTA and FQGNSA. Ends included, the CDR3 has 13 residues. CDR3: CASSGQDGGEHHL.

The rearrangement joins TRBV12-5 to TRBJ2-7; D unclear. V was cut by 7 bases and J by 4 bases, with 14 bases left in between. Germline V gene data show CDR1 as LGHNT and CDR2 as FRNRAP. The CDR3 is made up of 13 amino acids. The CDR3 spells CASVELDGYEQYF. As DNA, the CDR3 is TGTGCTAGTGTCGAACTTGATGGATACGAGCAGTACTTC.

There are many counts of this clonotype. The rearrangement uses TRBV6-5 and TRBJ2-7; 8 bases fit TRBD1. The CDR3 contains 15 residues. Germline values: CDR1 MNHEY, CDR2 SVGAGI. J gave up 3 bases and V 6 bases, and 10 bases lay outside the gene matches. As DNA, the CDR3 is TGTGCCAGCAGCCAGCTGACAGGGGAGTTCTACGAGCAGTACTTC. This gives the protein CASSQLTGEFYEQYF.

In the case of this clonotype: Given a much more abundant clone one base away, this may be a read error. Lacking the conserved final phenylalanine or tryptophan, this CDR3 likely reflects a read error. The chain recombines TRBV7-2 with TRBJ2-7; 13 bases line up with TRBD2. V was clipped by 5 bases and J by 4 bases; unmatched bases: 8. The CDR3 runs 16 residues. The germline V gene has CDR1 SGHTA and CDR2 FQGNSA. The CDR3 DNA is TGTGCCAGCAGCCCGGGACTAGCGGGGATTTCGTACGAGCAGTACCTC. Encoded protein: CASSPGLAGISYEQYL.

About this clonotype itself: At one boundary the junction diverges from the germline segment, which might be a read error. The chain employs TRBV24-1 and TRBJ1-3; tentatively, D is TRBD1 (5 bases). Germline-derived CDR1 and CDR2 are KGHDR and SFDVKD. The CDR3 spans 12 residues. CDR3: CATSNLVGTVYF. The CDR3 nucleotides are TGTGCCACCAGTAACTTGGTAGGGACCGTATACTTT.

The chain joins TRBV5-5 to TRBJ1-2; D perhaps matches TRBD1 (6 bases). Germline values: CDR1 SGHKS, CDR2 YYEKEE (reference sequence). The CDR3 contains 14 residues. With 4 bases removed from V and 6 bases from J, the gap between germline ends came to 16 bases. The CDR3 reads CASSRNSGEDGYTF. DNA of the CDR3: TGTGCCAGCAGCCGCAATTCAGGGGAGGATGGCTACACCTTC.

The chain couples TRBV7-9 to TRBJ1-2, with TRBD1 as a possible D gene (6 bases). The CDR3 is 17 amino acids. V was trimmed by 3 bases and J by 7 bases, leaving 24 bases between them. Germline V gives CDR1 SEHNR, CDR2 FQNEAQ (reference sequence). The CDR3 spells CASSFSRDTDPFFGYTF. CDR3 in DNA: TGTGCCAGCAGCTTTTCCAGGGACACAGACCCTTTCTTTGGCTACACCTTC.

In this sample, this clonotype turned up many times. The gene calls are TRBV6-5 and TRBJ2-7; 8 positions agree with TRBD1. The V gene end was trimmed by 5 bases and the J gene end by 2 bases; junction bases not matched to a gene: 5. CDR1 and CDR2 (germline): MNHEY, SVGAGI. The CDR3 extends over 14 amino acids. CDR3 sequence: CASSPRTGTYEQYF. Written as DNA, the CDR3 is TGTGCCAGCAGTCCCCGGACAGGGACCTACGAGCAGTACTTC.

This chain joins TRBV29-1 and TRBJ2-1, with D perhaps TRBD2 (6 bases). Germline values: CDR1 SQVTM, CDR2 ANQGSEA. The CDR3 loop spans 20 amino acids. V was shortened by 3 bases and J by 0 bases, with 27 bases between the two germline ends. The CDR3, as DNA: TGCAGCGTTGAGGGCTATAGGGACTTATACCTCCCTAGCTCCTACAATGAGCAGTTCTTC. Encoded protein: CSVEGYRDLYLPSSYNEQFF.

The count of this clonotype is one. One end of the junction does not line up with germline, which may come from a read error. The chain combines TRBV7-7 with TRBJ1-5; the D gene is possibly TRBD1 (5 bases). CDR1 and CDR2 from the germline V gene are SSHAT and FNYEAQ (reference sequence). This CDR3 is built from 15 residues. The CDR3 DNA sequence: TGTGCCACCAGCAGAGTCTGGGGCCAGGATCAGCCCTTGCATTTT. It is translated as CATSRVWGQDQPLHF.

The chain employs TRBV12-3 or TRBV12-4 and TRBJ2-7; D may correspond to TRBD1 or TRBD2 (6 bases each). V gave up 7 bases and J gave up 3 bases, with 19 bases separating them. The CDR3 spans 15 residues. The DNA of the CDR3 is TGTGCCAGCAACCCGGGGGTGGGCAGGGGCTACGAGCAGTACTTC. Residues: CASNPGVGRGYEQYF.

As for this clonotype: At one of its ends the junction is not consistent with the germline gene, which may arise from a read error. V gene TRBV20-1 combines with J gene TRBJ1-1; TRBD1 agrees at 7 bases. Germline V CDR1 and CDR2: DFQATT, SNEGSKA (reference sequence). This CDR3 has 11 amino acids. CDR3 sequence reads: CSARRQGSGVF. The CDR3 bases are TGCAGTGCTAGAAGACAGGGTTCAGGAGTCTTT.

This rearrangement joins TRBV20-1 to TRBJ1-2; 7 nucleotides agree with TRBD1. The CDR3 spans 13 residues. V was clipped by 3 bases and J by 4 bases; unmatched bases: 5. Germline CDR1 DFQATT, CDR2 SNEGSKA (reference sequence). CDR3 sequence: CSARSGGPYGYTF. DNA for the CDR3: TGCAGTGCTAGGTCAGGGGGACCCTATGGCTACACCTTC.

The chain couples TRBV6-4 to TRBJ1-6, with D perhaps matching TRBD1 (5 bases). The CDR3 is 16 amino acids. Trimming removed 4 bases from V and 7 bases from J, with 17 bases in between. CDR1 and CDR2 (germline): MRHNA, SNTAGT. CDR3 nucleotides: TGTGCCAGCAGTGGACCCGACAGCGGGGCAAATTCACCCCTCCACTTT. Translated, it gives CASSGPDSGANSPLHF.

The chain is built from TRBV6-2 or TRBV6-3 and TRBJ1-1, with D unresolved. The length of the CDR3 is 15 residues. Germline lookup yields CDR1 MNHEY and CDR2 SVGEGT. Trimming took off 0 bases at V and 1 base at J, with 9 bases between the two ends. CDR3 nucleotide sequence: TGTGCCAGCAGTTACTCGAGTCGGAGGAACACTGAAGCTTTCTTT. This sequence encodes CASSYSSRRNTEAFF.

The genes are TRBV2 and TRBJ1-6, with D perhaps matching TRBD1 (5 bases). Trimming removed 9 bases from V and 4 bases from J, with 16 bases in between. Germline V gene sequence: CDR1 SNHLY, CDR2 FYNNEI. This CDR3 is 15 amino acids long. CDR3 protein: CARSSDSSYNSPLHF. CDR3 sequence (DNA): TGTGCCAGGAGCAGTGACAGTTCGTATAATTCACCCCTCCACTTT.

The chain joins TRBV7-2 to TRBJ2-1; tentative D call: TRBD1 (5 bases). The CDR3 contains 14 residues. Germline V gives CDR1 SGHTA, CDR2 FQGNSA. V gave up 8 bases and J gave up 2 bases, with 13 bases separating them. CDR3 sequence reads: CASRAGMTYNEQFF. Here the CDR3 DNA reads TGTGCCAGCCGCGCAGGGATGACCTACAATGAGCAGTTCTTC.

J is TRBJ1-2 and V is TRBV20-1, with D hard to call. This CDR3 region has 13 residues. Germline CDR1 is DFQATT and CDR2 is SNEGSKA (reference sequence). Trimming shortened V by 8 bases and J by 8 bases, and 21 bases separated the two germline ends. CDR3 coding DNA: TGCAGTTCTTCACCCCTTAATGCGCCCGGCTACACCTTC. Its protein is CSSSPLNAPGYTF.

This clonotype was observed many times. The rearrangement links TRBV6-5 to TRBJ1-6, with TRBD1 matching 9 bases. Germline CDR1 and CDR2: MNHEY and SVGAGI. The CDR3 is 16 amino acids. V lost 5 bases to trimming and J lost 5 bases; unmatched junction nucleotides: 7. DNA for the CDR3: TGTGCCAGCAGTAGACCGGGACAGGGCGATAATTCACCCCTCCACTTT. This translates into CASSRPGQGDNSPLHF.

About this clonotype: The germline gene is not matched at one end of the junction; a read error may be the cause. This rearrangement joins TRBV7-3 to TRBJ2-2; D perhaps matches TRBD2 (5 bases). CDR1 and CDR2 from the germline V gene are SGHTA and FQGTGA. CDR3 size: 14 residues. DNA for the CDR3: TGCGCCAGCAGCCAGATATCGAAGGACGGGGAGCAGTTTTTT. It translates to CASSQISKDGEQFF.

The chain couples TRBV20-1 to TRBJ2-7; 8 nucleotides agree with TRBD1. The germline V gene has CDR1 DFQATT and CDR2 SNEGSKA (reference sequence). Trimming cost V 3 bases and J 2 bases; bases outside gene matches: 9. This CDR3 comprises 15 residues. CDR3 loop: CSASRGRWDPYEQYF. The DNA of the CDR3 is TGCAGTGCTAGCAGGGGGCGATGGGATCCCTACGAGCAGTACTTC.

The chain joins TRBV2 to TRBJ2-7; unclear D gene. Germline V lookup: CDR1 SNHLY, CDR2 FYNNEI. Between the trimmed V and J ends, which lost 7 bases and 2 bases, there was a span of 15 bases. The CDR3 consists of 14 residues. CDR3 nucleotides: TGTGCCAGCACGCCTCCCTCAAGAACCTACGAGCAGTACTTC. Residues: CASTPPSRTYEQYF.